What follows is one TCR beta chain and its context. What it binds is not known. Sequencing used immunoSEQ multiplex PCR; TCRdb keeps in-frame clones, though not all of them. The sample gives 150,000 or so clones, 80% to 95% of which show up once; around 1.3% is in the top ten. These data are taken from a study of T cell responses to AZD1222 COVID-19 vaccine. The study's findings and limits: In all cases, repertoires were sampled only after the peak T cell response. Clonal diversity may have been underestimated, and the donors were mostly white British, with more females than males. Only five to seven individuals given AZD1222 were seropositive at baseline.

Trimming took 2 bases from V and 6 from J; bases not matched to a gene: 9. The CDR3 sequence is 14 residues long. Germline V lookup: CDR1 SQVTM, CDR2 ANQGSEA. This specimen consisted of peripheral blood, obtained on day 0 of AZD1222 vaccination. The TCR originated in an adult in good health. V and J are TRBV29-1 and TRBJ1-2, with 7 bases aligning to TRBD1. The CDR3 spells CSVETARGIHGYTF. CDR3 DNA: TGCAGCGTTGAAACCGCCAGGGGGATACATGGCTACACCTTC.